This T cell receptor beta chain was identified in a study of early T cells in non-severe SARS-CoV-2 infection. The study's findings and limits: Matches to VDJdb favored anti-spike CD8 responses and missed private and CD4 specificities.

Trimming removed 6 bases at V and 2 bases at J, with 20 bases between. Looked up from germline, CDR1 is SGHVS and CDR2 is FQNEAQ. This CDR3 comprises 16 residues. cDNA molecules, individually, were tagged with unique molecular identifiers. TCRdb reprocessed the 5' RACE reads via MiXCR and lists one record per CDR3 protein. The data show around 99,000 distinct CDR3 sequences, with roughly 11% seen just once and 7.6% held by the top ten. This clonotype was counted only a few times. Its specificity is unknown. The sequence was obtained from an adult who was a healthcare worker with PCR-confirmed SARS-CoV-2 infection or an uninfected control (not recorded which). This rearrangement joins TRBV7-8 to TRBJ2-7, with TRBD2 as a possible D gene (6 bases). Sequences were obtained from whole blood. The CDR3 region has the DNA TGTGCCAGCAGTCGTAAAACCACGGGGAGGCCCTACGAGCAGTACTTC. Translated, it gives CASSRKTTGRPYEQYF.